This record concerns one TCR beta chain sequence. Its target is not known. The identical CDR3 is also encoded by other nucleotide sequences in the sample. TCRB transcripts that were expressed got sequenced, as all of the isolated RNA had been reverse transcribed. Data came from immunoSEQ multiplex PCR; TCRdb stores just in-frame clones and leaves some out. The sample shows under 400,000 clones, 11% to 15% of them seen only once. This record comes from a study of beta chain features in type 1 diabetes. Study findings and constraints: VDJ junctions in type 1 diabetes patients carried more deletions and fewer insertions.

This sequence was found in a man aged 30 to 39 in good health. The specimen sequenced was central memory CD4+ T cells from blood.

Written as DNA, the CDR3 is TGTGCCAGCAGCTTGAGGCTAGCAGGAGAGACCCAGTACTTC. Amino acids: CASSLRLAGETQYF. J is TRBJ2-5 and V is TRBV7-2; TRBD2 is a possible D gene (5 bases). CDR1 and CDR2 (germline): SGHTA, FQGNSA. V lost 3 bases, J lost 4 bases, and 12 bases lay in between. The CDR3 length is 14 residues.